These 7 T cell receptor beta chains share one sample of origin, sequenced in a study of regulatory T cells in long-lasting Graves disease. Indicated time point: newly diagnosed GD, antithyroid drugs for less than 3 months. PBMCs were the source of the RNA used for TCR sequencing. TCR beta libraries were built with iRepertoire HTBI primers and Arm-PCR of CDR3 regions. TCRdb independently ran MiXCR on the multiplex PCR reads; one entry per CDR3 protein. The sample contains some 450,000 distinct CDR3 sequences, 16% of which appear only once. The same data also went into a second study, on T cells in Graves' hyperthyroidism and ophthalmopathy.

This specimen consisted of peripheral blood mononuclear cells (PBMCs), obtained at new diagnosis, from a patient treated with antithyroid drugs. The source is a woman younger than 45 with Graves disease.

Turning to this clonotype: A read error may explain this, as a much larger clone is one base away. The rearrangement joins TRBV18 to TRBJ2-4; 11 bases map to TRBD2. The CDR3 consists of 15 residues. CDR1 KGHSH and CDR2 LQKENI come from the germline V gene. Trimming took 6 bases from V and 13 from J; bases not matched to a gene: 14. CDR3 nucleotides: TGTGCCAGCTCGCAACTAGCGGGAGATCAGAATGAGCAGTACTTC. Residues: CASSQLAGDQNEQYF.

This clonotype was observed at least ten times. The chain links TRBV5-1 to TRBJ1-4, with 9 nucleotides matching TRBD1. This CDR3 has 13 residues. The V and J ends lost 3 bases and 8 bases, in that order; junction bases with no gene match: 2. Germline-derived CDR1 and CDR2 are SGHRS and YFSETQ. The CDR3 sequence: CASSSGQGEKLFF. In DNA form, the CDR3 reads TGCGCCAGCAGCTCGGGACAGGGAGAAAAACTGTTTTTT. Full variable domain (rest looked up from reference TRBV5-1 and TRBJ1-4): KAGVTQTPRYLIKTRGQQVTLSCSPISGHRSVSWYQQTPGQGLQFLFEYFSETQRNKGNFPGRFSGRQFSNSRSEMNVSTLELGDSALYLCASSSGQGEKLFFGSGTQLSVL.

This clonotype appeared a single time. CDR3 sequence: CASPPPLQGYYGYTF. CDR3 in DNA: TGTGCCAGTCCCCCACCCTTACAGGGATACTATGGCTACACCTTC. The rearrangement uses TRBV25-1 and TRBJ1-2, with TRBD1 as a possible D gene (6 bases). Per germline, CDR1 MGHDK and CDR2 SYGVNS. This CDR3 comprises 15 residues. V was shortened by 9 bases and J by 3 bases, with 20 bases between the two germline ends.

This CDR3 is CSAPHKAWFLETQYF. The CDR3 DNA reads TGCAGTGCGCCCCATAAGGCATGGTTTTTGGAGACCCAGTACTTC. This rearrangement joins TRBV20-1 to TRBJ2-5; D uncertain. CDR1 is DFQATT and CDR2 is SNEGSKA in the germline V gene (reference sequence). V lost 6 bases, J lost 5 bases, and 22 bases lay in between. CDR3 length equals 15 residues.

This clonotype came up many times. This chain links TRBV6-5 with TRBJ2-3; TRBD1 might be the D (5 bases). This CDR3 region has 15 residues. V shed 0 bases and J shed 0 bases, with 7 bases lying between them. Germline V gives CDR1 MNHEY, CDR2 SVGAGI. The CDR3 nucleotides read TGTGCCAGCAGTTACTCGTCAGGGAGCACAGATACGCAGTATTTT. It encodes CASSYSSGSTDTQYF.

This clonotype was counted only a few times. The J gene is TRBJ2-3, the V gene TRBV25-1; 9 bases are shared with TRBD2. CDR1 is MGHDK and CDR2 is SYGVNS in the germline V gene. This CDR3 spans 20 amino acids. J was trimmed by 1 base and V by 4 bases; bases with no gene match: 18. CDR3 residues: CASSAILKGGRVSGTDTQYF. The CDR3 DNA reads TGTGCCAGCAGTGCCATTCTAAAAGGCGGGAGGGTCTCGGGCACAGATACGCAGTATTTT.

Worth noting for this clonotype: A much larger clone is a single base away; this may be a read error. The CDR3 is CASSLDRGSGEQYF. In DNA form, the CDR3 reads TGCGCCAGCAGCCTAGACAGGGGGAGTGGCGAGCAGTACTTC. This rearrangement joins TRBV5-1 to TRBJ2-7, with 9 nucleotides matching TRBD1. V gave up 4 bases and J gave up 6 bases; unmatched junction bases: 8. Germline V gene lookup returns CDR1 SGHRS and CDR2 YFSETQ. There are 14 residues in the CDR3.